The present TCR beta chain was sequenced within a study of cytomegalovirus exposure and HLA in healthy donors. J gave up 4 bases and V 0 bases, and 5 bases lay outside the gene matches. The CDR3 is made up of 16 amino acids. CDR1 is SGHDN, CDR2 FVKESK, per germline. The PCR had 60 Vbeta and 13 Jbeta primers. TCRdb keeps only in-frame clones here, not all; method: immunoSEQ multiplex PCR. The sample shows roughly 120,000 clones, roughly two thirds of them seen only once. This TCR was sampled from a middle-aged man in good health and CMV-seronegative. This chain joins TRBV14 and TRBJ2-3; 9 nucleotides agree with TRBD1. Specimen: PBMCs. The CDR3 sequence is CASSQDDRGGADTQYF. The CDR3 DNA is TGTGCCAGCAGCCAAGATGACAGGGGGGGGGCAGATACGCAGTATTTT.